A selection of T cell receptor beta chains follows, all from one sample in a study of blood T cell repertoires in COVID-19. The data were produced by immunoSEQ multiplex PCR, yet TCRdb's version contains in-frame clones alone and is incomplete. The table lists around 120,000 clones, 70% to 85% of them singletons. What was sequenced was peripheral blood. Source of these receptors: a middle-aged man with acute or convalescent COVID-19. Each CDR3 is given with its conserved first and last residue. The D gene is left open where the match is weak. The listing skips clone size in some rows; elsewhere it reads once, few, many or a size class.

-	-	TRBV3-1/TRBV3-2	TRBJ1-2	TGTGCCAGCAGCCTCAACAGGGCTAACTATGGCTACACCTTC	CASSLNRANYGYTF
-	TRBD1	TRBV6-5	TRBJ1-2	TGTGCCAGCGCGACAGGGCTCTATGGCTACACCTTC	CASATGLYGYTF
few	-	TRBV6-5	TRBJ2-7	TGTGCCAGCAGCGTGGGGGCAGCCTACGAGCAGTACTTC	CASSVGAAYEQYF
-	-	TRBV6-1	TRBJ1-2	TGTGCCAGCAGTGAAGGTGGTGGGGCGCGGGGCTATGGCTACACCTTC	CASSEGGGARGYGYTF
few	-	TRBV2	TRBJ2-1	TGTGCCAGCAGCCTGACAGGCGGGAATGAGCAGTTCTTC	CASSLTGGNEQFF
once	TRBD1	TRBV7-9	TRBJ2-5	TGTGCCAGCAGCTCCAGTAACCCTACCCGGACAGGGTTAGAGACCCAGTACTTC	CASSSSNPTRTGLETQYF
-	TRBD2	TRBV5-1	TRBJ2-7	TGCGCCAGCAGCTTGCAGGCGGGGGGGTTCTCCTACGAGCAGTACTTC	CASSLQAGGFSYEQYF
-	-	TRBV11-3	TRBJ2-1	TGTGCCAGCAGCCCCCCAGGGGTAGGGAATGAGCAGTTCTTC	CASSPPGVGNEQFF
-	TRBD2	TRBV11-2	TRBJ2-1	TGTGCCAGCAGCTTAGATGGGCGACTAGCTTTGTACAATGAGCAGTTCTTC	CASSLDGRLALYNEQFF
once	-	TRBV4-2	TRBJ1-5	TGTGCCAGCAGCCAAGATCTCAGTCAGCCCCAGCATTTT	CASSQDLSQPQHF
-	TRBD2	TRBV4-2	TRBJ2-1	TGTGCCAGCAGCCCAGAGACGGCGGCGGGGGGCTACCGGAATGAGCAGTTCTTC	CASSPETAAGGYRNEQFF
few	-	TRBV5-5	TRBJ2-5	TGTGCCAGCAGCTTGCAGCAGGGTTCGGAGACCCAGTACTTC	CASSLQQGSETQYF
-	TRBD1	TRBV24-1	TRBJ1-2	TGTGCCACCAGTGATTCCACAGGGGAGAGGGCCTATGGCTACACCTTC	CATSDSTGERAYGYTF
-	-	TRBV5-5	TRBJ2-5	TGTGCCAGCAGCTTGGGAAGGGGGGGACAAGAGACCCAGTACTTC	CASSLGRGGQETQYF
once	-	TRBV6-6	TRBJ1-6	TGTGCCAGCATCCCCGGGGGGAATTCACCCCTCCACTTT	CASIPGGNSPLHF
-	-	TRBV5-1	TRBJ1-4	TGCGCCAGCAGCTTGGGCGGTGAAAAACTGTTTTTT	CASSLGGEKLFF
-	TRBD1	TRBV19	TRBJ2-2	TGTGCCACCGCGACAGGGGGGACCGGGGAGCTGTTTTTT	CATATGGTGELFF
-	-	TRBV19	TRBJ1-1	TGTGCCAGTAGTATTCCCCGCGACTTGAACACTGAAGCTTTCTTT	CASSIPRDLNTEAFF
-	-	TRBV5-1	TRBJ1-5	TGCGCCAGCAGCTTGGACCCGACAGGTCTGGGCAATCAGCCCCAGCATTTT	CASSLDPTGLGNQPQHF
-	-	TRBV14	TRBJ1-2	TGTGCCAGCAGCCAAGCGAGCTCTCGAGGCTACACCTTC	CASSQASSRGYTF
-	-	TRBV5-6	TRBJ2-7	TGTGCCAGCAGCTTGTCTTCCGAGCAGTACTTC	CASSLSSEQYF
medium-sized	TRBD1	TRBV7-9	TRBJ1-3	TGTGCCAGCAGCTTAGGTGAGGGGGCGCCTGGAAACACCATATATTTT	CASSLGEGAPGNTIYF
-	TRBD2	TRBV7-3	TRBJ2-1	TGTGCCAGCAGCTCCATTAGCGGGAATGAGCAGTTCTTC	CASSSISGNEQFF
few	-	TRBV5-6	TRBJ2-1	TGTGCCAGCAGCTGGGAGGACTTCTCGAGCTCCTACAATGAGCAGTTCTTC	CASSWEDFSSSYNEQFF
few	-	TRBV5-6	TRBJ1-2	TGTGCCAGCAGCTTAACGGATGGCTACACCTTC	CASSLTDGYTF
once	TRBD1	TRBV5-1	TRBJ1-1	TGCGCCAGCAGCTTAGAGGGGGCATGGGGCACTGAAGCTTTCTTT	CASSLEGAWGTEAFF